Sequencing of this T cell receptor beta chain was carried out in a study of PD-1 blockade in classical Hodgkin lymphoma. Time point meaning: cycle 4 day 1 (C4D1), after five to seven weeks of nivolumab. No patient escaped relapse after autologous stem cell transplantation, and brentuximab vedotin exposure varied. Clones were sequenced by immunoSEQ multiplex PCR, and TCRdb holds only the in-frame ones, with some missing. The top ten clones hold around 8% of a sample with approximately 65,000 clones, more than 80% of them seen once. CDR1 and CDR2 from the germline V gene are MNHNY and SVGAGI (reference sequence). The CDR3 extends over 16 amino acids. The V gene end was trimmed by 0 bases and the J gene end by 4 bases; junction bases not matched to a gene: 8. Points on this clone: What it recognizes is unknown.

Study conclusions and caveats: A reduction in baseline TCR diversity was reportedly seen in newly diagnosed patients relative to healthy donors.

Material: peripheral blood mononuclear cells (PBMCs), obtained before the fourth cycle of nivolumab. The receptor was derived from a human donor with classical Hodgkin lymphoma. The chain links TRBV6-6 to TRBJ1-2, with 7 bases fitting TRBD1. The CDR3 is CASSYSQGRFLYGYTF. CDR3 coding DNA: TGTGCCAGCAGTTACTCACAGGGGAGATTCCTCTATGGCTACACCTTC.